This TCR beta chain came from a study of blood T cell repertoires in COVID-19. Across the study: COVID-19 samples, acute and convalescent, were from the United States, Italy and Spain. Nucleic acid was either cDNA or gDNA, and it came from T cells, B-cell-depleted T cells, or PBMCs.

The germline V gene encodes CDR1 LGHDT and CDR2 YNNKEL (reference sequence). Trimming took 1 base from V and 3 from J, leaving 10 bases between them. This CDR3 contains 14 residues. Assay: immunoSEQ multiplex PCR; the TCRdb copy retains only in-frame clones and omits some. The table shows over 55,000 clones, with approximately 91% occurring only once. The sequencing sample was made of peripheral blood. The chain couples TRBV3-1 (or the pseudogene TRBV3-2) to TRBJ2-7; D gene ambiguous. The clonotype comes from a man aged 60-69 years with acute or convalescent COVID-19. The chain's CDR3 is CASSQAARGYEQYF. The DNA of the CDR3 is TGTGCCAGCAGCCAAGCGGCTAGAGGCTACGAGCAGTACTTC.